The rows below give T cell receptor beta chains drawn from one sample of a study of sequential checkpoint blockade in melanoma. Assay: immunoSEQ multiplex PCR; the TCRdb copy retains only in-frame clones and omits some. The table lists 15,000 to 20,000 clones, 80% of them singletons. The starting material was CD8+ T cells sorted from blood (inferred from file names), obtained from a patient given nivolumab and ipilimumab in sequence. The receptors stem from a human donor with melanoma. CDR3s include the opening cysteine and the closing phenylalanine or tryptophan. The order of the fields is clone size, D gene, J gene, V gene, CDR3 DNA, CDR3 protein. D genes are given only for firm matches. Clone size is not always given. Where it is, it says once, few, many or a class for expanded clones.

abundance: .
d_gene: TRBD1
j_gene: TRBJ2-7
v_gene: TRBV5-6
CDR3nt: TGTGCCAGCAGCCCCGGACAGGGCAGTACCTACGAGCAGTACTTC
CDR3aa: CASSPGQGSTYEQYF

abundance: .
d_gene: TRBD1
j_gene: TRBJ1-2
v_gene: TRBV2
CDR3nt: TGTGCCACCCACATGGGACAGGAGAACTATGGCTACACCTTC
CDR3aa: CATHMGQENYGYTF

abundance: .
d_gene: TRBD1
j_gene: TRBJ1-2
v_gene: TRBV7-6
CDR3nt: TGTGCCAGCAGCTCCCTCCCCGGGACAGGTGACGGCTACACCTTC
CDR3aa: CASSSLPGTGDGYTF

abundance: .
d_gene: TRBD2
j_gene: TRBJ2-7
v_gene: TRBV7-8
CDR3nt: TGTGCCAGCCTAGCGGAAAGCTCCTACGAGCAGTACTTC
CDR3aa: CASLAESSYEQYF

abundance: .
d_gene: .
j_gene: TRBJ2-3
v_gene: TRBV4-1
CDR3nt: TGCGCCAGCAGCCTTTACGTACCTTCGGGAGATACGCAGTATTTT
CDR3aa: CASSLYVPSGDTQYF

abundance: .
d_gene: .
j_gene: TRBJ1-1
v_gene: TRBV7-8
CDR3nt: TGTGCCAGCAGCTTTGGGGGGGTCGGCACTGAAGCTTTCTTT
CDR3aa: CASSFGGVGTEAFF

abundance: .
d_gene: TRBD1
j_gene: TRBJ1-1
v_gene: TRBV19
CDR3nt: TGTGCCAGTAGTATACCTCCGGGACAGAAAATCATGAACACTGAAGCTTTCTTT
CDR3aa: CASSIPPGQKIMNTEAFF

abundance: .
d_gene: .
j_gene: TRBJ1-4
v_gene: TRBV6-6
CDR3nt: TGTGCCAGCAGGCCTAATCGGGGGAATGAAAAACTGTTTTTT
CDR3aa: CASRPNRGNEKLFF

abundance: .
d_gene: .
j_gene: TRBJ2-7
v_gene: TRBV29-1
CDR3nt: TGCAGCGTTGAATTGAGGAACGAGCAGTACTTC
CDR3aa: CSVELRNEQYF

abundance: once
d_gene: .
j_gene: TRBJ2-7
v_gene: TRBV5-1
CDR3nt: TGCGCCAGCAGCTTGGAGGCTAGCCCGAGTTACGAGCAGTACTTC
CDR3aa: CASSLEASPSYEQYF

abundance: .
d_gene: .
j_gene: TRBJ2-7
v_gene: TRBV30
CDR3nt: TGTGCCTGGGGGGTCGGAGCAGGGGCCAACGAGCAGTACTTC
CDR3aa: CAWGVGAGANEQYF

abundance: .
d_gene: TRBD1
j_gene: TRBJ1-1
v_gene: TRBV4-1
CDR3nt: TGCGCCAGCAGCCAAGTTATGCCGCCCGCGGACAGGCTGCTCACTGAAGCTTTCTTT
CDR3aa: CASSQVMPPADRLLTEAFF

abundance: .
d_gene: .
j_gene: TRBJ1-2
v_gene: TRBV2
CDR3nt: TGTGCCAGCAGTCGGGGTGGCTACACCTTC
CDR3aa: CASSRGGYTF

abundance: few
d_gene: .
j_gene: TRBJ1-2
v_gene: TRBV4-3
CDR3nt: TGCGCCAGCAGCCAAGGGTTCGGGGATGGCTACACCTTC
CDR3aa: CASSQGFGDGYTF

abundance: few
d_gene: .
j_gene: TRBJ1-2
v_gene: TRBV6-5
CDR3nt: TGTGCCAGCACCATTGGACAAGGCTATGGCTACACCTTC
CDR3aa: CASTIGQGYGYTF

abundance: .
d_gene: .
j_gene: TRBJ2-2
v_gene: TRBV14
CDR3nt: TGTGCCAGCAGCCAAGAAGGGCGGGACCCGAACACCGGGGAGCTGTTTTTT
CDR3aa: CASSQEGRDPNTGELFF

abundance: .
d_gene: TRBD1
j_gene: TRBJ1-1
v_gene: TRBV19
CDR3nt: TGTGCCAGTAGTCTTGGGACAGGGCTTGGAACTGAAGCTTTCTTT
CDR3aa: CASSLGTGLGTEAFF

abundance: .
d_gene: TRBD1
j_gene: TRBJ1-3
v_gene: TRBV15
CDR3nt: TGTGCCACCAGCAGCGACAGGGGACCTTCCTCTGGAAACACCATATATTTT
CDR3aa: CATSSDRGPSSGNTIYF

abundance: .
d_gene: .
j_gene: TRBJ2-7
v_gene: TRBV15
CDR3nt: TGTGCCACCAGCCCCCCTGGTGGTTCTCGGGAGCAGTACTTC
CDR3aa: CATSPPGGSREQYF

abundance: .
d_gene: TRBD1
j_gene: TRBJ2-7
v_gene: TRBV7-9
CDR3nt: TGTGCCAGCAGCGACAGGGGGCTGAGGGAGCAGTACTTC
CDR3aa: CASSDRGLREQYF

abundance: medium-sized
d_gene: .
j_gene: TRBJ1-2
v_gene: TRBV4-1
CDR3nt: TGCGCCAGCAGCCAAGAGTTGGGTGGCGGAGGTTATGGCTACACCTTC
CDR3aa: CASSQELGGGGYGYTF

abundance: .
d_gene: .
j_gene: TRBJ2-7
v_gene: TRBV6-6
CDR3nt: TGTGCCAGCAGTCTACAGACAAACTCCTACGAGCAGTACTTC
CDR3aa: CASSLQTNSYEQYF

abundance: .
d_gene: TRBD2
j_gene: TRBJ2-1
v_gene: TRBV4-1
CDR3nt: TGCGCCAGCAGCCAAGATCGGACTAGCGGGAGTGGGAATGAGCAGTTCTTC
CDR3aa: CASSQDRTSGSGNEQFF

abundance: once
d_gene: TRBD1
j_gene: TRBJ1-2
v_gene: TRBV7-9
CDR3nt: TGTGCCAGCAGCGGCCGGGACAGGGGGCTTACTAACTATGGCTACACCTTC
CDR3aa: CASSGRDRGLTNYGYTF

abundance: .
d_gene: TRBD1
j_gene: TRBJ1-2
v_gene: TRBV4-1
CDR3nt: TGCGCCAGCAGCCCCGTTTCCGGCCAGGGGGCTGGTGGCTACACCTTC
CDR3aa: CASSPVSGQGAGGYTF

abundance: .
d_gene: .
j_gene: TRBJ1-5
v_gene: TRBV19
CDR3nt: TGTGCCAGTAGTCCACCGGGGGGGTGGGATCAGCCCCAGCATTTT
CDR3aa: CASSPPGGWDQPQHF

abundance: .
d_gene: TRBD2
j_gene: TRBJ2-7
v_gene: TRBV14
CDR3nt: TGTGCCAGCAGCCCGACTAGCGGAGACTACGAGCAGTACTTC
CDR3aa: CASSPTSGDYEQYF

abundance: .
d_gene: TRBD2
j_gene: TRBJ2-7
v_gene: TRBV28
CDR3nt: TGTGCCAGCAGTTTTGCGGGAGGGCACAACGAGCAGTACTTC
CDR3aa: CASSFAGGHNEQYF

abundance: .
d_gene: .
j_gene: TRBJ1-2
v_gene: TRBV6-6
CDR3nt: TGTGCCAGCAGAGCAGGGGAAGACTATGGCTACACCTTC
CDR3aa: CASRAGEDYGYTF

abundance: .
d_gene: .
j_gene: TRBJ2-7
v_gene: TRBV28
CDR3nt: TGTGCCAGCACCGCCGGGGGATTAGATTACGAGCAGTACTTC
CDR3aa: CASTAGGLDYEQYF

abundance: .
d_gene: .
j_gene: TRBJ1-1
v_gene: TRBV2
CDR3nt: TGTGCCAGCACCTACAGGGACACTGAAGCTTTCTTT
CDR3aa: CASTYRDTEAFF

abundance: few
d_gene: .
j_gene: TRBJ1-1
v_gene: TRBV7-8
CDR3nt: TGTGCCAGCAGCTTAGAGAGGGAGATCACTGAAGCTTTCTTT
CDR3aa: CASSLEREITEAFF

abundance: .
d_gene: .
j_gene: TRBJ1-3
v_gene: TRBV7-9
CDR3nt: TGTGCCAGCAGAGATGTCCGGACAGTCTCTGGAAACACCATATATTTT
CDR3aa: CASRDVRTVSGNTIYF

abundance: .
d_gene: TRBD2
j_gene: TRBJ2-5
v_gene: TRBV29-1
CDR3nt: TGCAGCGTGATGACTAGCCGGGAGACCCAGTACTTC
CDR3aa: CSVMTSRETQYF

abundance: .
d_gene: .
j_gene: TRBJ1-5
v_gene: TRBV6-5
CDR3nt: TGTGCCAGCAGCTCTATTCAGCCCCAGCATTTT
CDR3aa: CASSSIQPQHF

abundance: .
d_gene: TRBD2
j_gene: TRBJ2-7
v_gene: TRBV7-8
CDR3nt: TGTGCCAGCAGCTTGTCGGGAGGGCTGGTCGAGCAGTACTTC
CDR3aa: CASSLSGGLVEQYF

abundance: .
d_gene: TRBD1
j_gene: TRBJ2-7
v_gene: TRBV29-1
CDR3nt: TGCAGCGTTGAGGGGGGGTGGACAGGGGGCTACGAGCAGTACTTC
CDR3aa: CSVEGGWTGGYEQYF

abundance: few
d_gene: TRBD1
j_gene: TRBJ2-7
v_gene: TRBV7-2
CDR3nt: TGTGCCAGCAGCATATTGACAGGGGGGGGATACGAGCAGTACTTC
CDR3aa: CASSILTGGGYEQYF

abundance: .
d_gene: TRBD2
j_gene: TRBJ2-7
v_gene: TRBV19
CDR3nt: TGTGCCAGTAGTCCAGGGACTAGCTACGAGCAGTACTTC
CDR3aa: CASSPGTSYEQYF

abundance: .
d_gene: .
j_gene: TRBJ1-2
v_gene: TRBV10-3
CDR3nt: TGTGCCATCAGTGAGGAGGAGATCGGTGGCTATGGCTACACCTTC
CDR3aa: CAISEEEIGGYGYTF

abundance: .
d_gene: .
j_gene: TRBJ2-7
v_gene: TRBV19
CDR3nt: TGTGCCAGTAGTGGGGGACCAGGGGTCACCTACGAGCAGTACTTC
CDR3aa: CASSGGPGVTYEQYF

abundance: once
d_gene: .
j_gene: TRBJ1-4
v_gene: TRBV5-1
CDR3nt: TGCGCCAGCAGCCCTGTCGGACGCAAGGGGAATGAAAAACTGTTTTTT
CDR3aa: CASSPVGRKGNEKLFF

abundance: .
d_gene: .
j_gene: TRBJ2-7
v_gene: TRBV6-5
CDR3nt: TGTGCCAGCAGTACCGTCGATCCGGCCTACGAGCAGTACTTC
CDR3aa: CASSTVDPAYEQYF

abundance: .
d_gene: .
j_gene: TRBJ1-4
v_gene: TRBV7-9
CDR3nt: TGTGCCAGCAGCCCCGGGACTGCCTCTAATGAAAAACTGTTTTTT
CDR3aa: CASSPGTASNEKLFF

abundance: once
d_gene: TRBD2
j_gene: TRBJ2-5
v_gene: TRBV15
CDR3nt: TGTGCCACCAGCTGGGCGGGAGGAACTCAAGAGACCCAGTACTTC
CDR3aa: CATSWAGGTQETQYF

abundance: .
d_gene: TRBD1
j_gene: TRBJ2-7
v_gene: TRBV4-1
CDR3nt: TGCGCCAGCAGCGACGGACAGGGTTCTCACGAGCAGTACTTC
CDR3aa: CASSDGQGSHEQYF

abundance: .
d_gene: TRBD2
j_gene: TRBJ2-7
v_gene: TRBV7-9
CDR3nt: TGTGCCAGCAGCCCCGGGACTAGCGGGCGATTCGAGCAGTACTTC
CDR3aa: CASSPGTSGRFEQYF

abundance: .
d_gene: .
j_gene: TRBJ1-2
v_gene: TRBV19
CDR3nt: TGTGCCAGTATCCCAAGAGGAACACCCTACTATGGCTACACCTTC
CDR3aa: CASIPRGTPYYGYTF

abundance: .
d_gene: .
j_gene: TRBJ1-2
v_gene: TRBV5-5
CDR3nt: TGTGCCAGCAGCGGGGAGGTTCTCGGCTACACCTTC
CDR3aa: CASSGEVLGYTF

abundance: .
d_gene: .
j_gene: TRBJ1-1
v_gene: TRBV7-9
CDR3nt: TGTGCCAGCAGCTTATGGCAGGTGGGCAACACTGAAGCTTTCTTT
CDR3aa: CASSLWQVGNTEAFF

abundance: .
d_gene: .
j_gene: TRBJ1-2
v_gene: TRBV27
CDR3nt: TGTGCCAGCAGTTCCGGAGAGGGTTCTTTCGGTGGCTACACCTTC
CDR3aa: CASSSGEGSFGGYTF

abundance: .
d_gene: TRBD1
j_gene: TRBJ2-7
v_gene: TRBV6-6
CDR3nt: TGTGCCAGCAGTTACTCGATTGGCAGGGGGCACGAGCAGTACTTC
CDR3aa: CASSYSIGRGHEQYF

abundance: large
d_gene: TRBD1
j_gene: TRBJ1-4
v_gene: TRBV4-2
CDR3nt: TGTGCCAGCAGCCGCCTGACCGGGACAGGAGATGAAAAACTGTTTTTT
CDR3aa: CASSRLTGTGDEKLFF

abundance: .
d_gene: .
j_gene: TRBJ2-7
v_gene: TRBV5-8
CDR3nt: TGTGCCAGCAGACCCCGGGACACGGTTTTGGAGCAGTACTTC
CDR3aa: CASRPRDTVLEQYF

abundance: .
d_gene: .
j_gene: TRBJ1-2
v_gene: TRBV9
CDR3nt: TGTGCCAGCAGCACGTCAATCACAGGCTTCTATGGCTACACCTTC
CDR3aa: CASSTSITGFYGYTF

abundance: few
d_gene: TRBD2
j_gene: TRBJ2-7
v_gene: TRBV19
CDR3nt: TGTGCCAGTAGTCCTCCCGGGACTAGGATCCACGAGCAGTACTTC
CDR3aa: CASSPPGTRIHEQYF

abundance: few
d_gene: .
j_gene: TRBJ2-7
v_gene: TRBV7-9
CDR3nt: TGTGCCAGCAACCAGGGGAGAGGCTACGAGCAGTACTTC
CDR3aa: CASNQGRGYEQYF

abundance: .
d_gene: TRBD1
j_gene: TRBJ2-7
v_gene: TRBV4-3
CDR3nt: TGCGCCAGCAGCCAAGGGGTACAGGGGGCCGGGAACGAGCAGTACTTC
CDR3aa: CASSQGVQGAGNEQYF

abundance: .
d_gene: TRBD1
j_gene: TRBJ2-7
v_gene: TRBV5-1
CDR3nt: TGCGCCAGCAGCTTAGGGACAGGGTTGTACGAGCAGTACTTC
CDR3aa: CASSLGTGLYEQYF

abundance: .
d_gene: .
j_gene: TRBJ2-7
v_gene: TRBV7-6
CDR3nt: TGTGCCAGCAGCCCCCCCGGGAGTTACGAGCAGTACTTC
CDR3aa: CASSPPGSYEQYF